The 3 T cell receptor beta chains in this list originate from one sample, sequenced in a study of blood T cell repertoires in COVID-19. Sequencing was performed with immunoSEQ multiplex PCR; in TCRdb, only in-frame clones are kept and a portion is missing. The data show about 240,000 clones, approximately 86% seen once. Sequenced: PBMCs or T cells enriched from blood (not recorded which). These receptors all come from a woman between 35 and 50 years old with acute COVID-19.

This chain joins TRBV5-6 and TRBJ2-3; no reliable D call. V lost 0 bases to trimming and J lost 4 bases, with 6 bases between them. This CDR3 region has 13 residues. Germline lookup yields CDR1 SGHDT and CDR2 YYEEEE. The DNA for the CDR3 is TGTGCCAGCAGCTTGGCAACTTCAGATACGCAGTATTTT. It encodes CASSLATSDTQYF.

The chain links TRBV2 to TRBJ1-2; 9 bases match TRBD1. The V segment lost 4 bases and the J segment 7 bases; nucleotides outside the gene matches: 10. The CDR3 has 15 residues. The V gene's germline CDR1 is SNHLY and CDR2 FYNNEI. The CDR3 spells CASSGPGTGLRGYTF. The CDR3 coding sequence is TGTGCCAGCAGTGGACCCGGGACAGGGCTTCGTGGCTACACCTTC.

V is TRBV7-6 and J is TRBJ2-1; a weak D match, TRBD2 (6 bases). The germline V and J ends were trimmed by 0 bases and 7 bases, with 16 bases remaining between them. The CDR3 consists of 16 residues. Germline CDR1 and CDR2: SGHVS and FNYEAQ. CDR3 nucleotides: TGTGCCAGCAGCTTAGCATGGGGGGACGCAGGGAATGAGCAGTTCTTC. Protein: CASSLAWGDAGNEQFF.